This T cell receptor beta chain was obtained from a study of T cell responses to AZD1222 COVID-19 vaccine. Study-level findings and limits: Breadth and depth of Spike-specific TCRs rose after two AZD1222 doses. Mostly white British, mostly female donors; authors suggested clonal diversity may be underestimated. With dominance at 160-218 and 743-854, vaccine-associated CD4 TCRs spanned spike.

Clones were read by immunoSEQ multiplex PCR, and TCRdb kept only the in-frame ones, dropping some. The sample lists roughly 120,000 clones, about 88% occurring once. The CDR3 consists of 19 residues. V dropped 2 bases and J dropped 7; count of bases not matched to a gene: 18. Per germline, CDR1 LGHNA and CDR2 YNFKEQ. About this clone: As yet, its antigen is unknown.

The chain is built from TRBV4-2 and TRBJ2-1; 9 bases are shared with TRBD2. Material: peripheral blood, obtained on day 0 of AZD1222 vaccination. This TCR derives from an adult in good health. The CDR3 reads CASSQTHAASGAGDNEQFF. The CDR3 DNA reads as TGTGCCAGCAGCCAAACCCATGCGGCTAGCGGGGCGGGGGATAATGAGCAGTTCTTC.